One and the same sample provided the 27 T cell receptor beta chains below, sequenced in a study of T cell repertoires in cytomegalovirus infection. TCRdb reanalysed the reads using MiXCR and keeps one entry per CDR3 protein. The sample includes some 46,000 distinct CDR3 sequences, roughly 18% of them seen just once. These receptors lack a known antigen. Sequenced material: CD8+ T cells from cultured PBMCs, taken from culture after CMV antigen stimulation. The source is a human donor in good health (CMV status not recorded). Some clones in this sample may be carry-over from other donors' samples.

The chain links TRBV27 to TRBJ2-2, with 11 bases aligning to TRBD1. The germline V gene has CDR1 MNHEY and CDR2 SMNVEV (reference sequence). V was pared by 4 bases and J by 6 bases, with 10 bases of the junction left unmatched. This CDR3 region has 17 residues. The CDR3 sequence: CASSSLRTGGVPGELFF. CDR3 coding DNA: TGTGCCAGCAGTTCACTTAGGACAGGGGGCGTCCCCGGGGAGCTGTTTTTT.

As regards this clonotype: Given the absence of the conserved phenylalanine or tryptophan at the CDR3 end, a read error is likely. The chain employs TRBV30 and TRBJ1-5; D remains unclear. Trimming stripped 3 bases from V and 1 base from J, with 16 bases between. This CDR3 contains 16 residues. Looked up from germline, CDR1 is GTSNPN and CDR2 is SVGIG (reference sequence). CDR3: CAWSPRVGGSNQPQHV. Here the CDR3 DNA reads TGTGCCTGGAGCCCCCGAGTAGGTGGGAGCAATCAGCCCCAGCATGTT.

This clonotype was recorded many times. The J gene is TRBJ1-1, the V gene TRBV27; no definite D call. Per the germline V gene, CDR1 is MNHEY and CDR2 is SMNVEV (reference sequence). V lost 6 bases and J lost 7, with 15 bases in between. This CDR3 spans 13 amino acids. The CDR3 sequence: CASSLDGEIEAFF. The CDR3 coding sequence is TGTGCCAGCAGCCTCGACGGGGAGATTGAAGCTTTCTTT.

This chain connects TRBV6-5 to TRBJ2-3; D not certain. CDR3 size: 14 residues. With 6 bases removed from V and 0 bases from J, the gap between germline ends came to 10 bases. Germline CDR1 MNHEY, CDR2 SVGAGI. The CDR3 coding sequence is TGTGCCAGCAGCTTGGGATCTAGCACAGATACGCAGTATTTT. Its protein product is CASSLGSSTDTQYF.

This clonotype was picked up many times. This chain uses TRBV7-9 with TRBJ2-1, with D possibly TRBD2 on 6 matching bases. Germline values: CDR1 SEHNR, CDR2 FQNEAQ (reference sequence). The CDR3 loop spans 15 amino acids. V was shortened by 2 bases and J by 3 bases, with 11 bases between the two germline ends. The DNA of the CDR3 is TGTGCCAGCAGCTTAAGTGAGACTAGCTACAATGAGCAGTTCTTC. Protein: CASSLSETSYNEQFF.

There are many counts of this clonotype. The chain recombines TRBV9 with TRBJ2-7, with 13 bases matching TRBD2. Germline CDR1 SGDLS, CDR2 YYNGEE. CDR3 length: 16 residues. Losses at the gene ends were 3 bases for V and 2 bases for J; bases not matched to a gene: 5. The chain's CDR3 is CASSDGLAGVPYEQYF. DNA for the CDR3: TGTGCCAGCAGCGACGGACTAGCGGGGGTTCCCTACGAGCAGTACTTC.

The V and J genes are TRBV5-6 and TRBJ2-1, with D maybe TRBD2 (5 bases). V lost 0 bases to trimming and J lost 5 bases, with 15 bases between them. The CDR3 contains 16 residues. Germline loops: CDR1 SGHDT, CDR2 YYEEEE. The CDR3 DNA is TGTGCCAGCAGCTTGGAGTTGGAGGACTGGGACAATGAGCAGTTCTTC. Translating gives CASSLELEDWDNEQFF.

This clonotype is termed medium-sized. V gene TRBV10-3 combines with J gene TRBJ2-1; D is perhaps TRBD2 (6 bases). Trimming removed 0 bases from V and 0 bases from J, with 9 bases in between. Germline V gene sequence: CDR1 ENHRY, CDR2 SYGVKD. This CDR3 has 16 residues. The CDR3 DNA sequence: TGTGCCATCAGTGAGTCCCAAGCGGGCTCCTACAATGAGCAGTTCTTC. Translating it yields CAISESQAGSYNEQFF.

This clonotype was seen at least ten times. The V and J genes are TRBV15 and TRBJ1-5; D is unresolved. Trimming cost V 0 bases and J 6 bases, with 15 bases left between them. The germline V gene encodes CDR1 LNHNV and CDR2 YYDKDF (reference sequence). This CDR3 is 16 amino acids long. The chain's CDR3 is CATSRDLSQVSQPQHF. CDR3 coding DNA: TGTGCCACCAGCAGAGATCTATCGCAGGTCTCTCAGCCCCAGCATTTT.

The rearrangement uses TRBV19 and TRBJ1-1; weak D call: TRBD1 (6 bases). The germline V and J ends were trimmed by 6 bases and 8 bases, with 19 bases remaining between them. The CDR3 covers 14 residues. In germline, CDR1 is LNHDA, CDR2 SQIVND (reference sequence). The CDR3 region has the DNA TGTGCCAGTAGCCTACCCGGACAGCTCGAAGAAGCTTTCTTT. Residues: CASSLPGQLEEAFF.

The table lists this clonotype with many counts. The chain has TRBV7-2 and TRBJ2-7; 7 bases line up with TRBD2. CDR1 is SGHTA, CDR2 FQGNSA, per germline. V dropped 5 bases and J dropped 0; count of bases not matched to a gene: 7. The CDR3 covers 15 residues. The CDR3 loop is CASSHERGRSYEQYF. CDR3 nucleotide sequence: TGTGCCAGCAGCCACGAGCGGGGCCGCTCCTACGAGCAGTACTTC.

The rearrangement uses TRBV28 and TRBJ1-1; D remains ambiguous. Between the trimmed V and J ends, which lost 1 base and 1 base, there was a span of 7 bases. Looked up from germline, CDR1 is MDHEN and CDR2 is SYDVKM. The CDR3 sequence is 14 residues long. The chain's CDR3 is CASSLSPKNTEAFF. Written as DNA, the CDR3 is TGTGCCAGCAGTTTATCTCCAAAGAACACTGAAGCTTTCTTT.

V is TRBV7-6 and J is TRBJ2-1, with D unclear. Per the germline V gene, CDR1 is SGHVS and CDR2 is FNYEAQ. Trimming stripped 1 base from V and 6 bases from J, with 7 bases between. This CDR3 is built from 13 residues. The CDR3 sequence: CASSLDPFNEQFF. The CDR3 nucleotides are TGTGCCAGCAGCTTAGACCCCTTCAATGAGCAGTTCTTC.

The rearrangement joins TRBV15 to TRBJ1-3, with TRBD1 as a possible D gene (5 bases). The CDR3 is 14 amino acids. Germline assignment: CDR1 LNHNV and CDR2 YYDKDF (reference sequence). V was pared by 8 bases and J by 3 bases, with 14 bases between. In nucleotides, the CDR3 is TGTGCCACCTGGTCGCCAGGGAATGGAAACACCATATATTTT. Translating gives CATWSPGNGNTIYF. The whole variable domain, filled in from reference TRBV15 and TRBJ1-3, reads DAMVIQNPRYQVTQFGKPVTLSCSQTLNHNVMYWYQQKSSQAPKLLFHYYDKDFNNEADTPDNFQSRRPNTSFCFLDIRSPGLGDTAMYLCATWSPGNGNTIYFGEGSWLTVV.

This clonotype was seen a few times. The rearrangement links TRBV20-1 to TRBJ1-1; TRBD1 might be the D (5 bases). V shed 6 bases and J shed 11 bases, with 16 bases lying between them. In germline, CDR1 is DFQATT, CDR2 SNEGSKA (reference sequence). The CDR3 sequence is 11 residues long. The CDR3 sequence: CSAVLGQRAFF. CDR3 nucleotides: TGCAGTGCCGTTTTGGGGCAGAGGGCTTTCTTT.

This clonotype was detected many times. CDR3 sequence (DNA): TGTGCCAGCAGCCCCCAGACAGCCAATGTCTACGAGCAGTACTTC. As protein: CASSPQTANVYEQYF. This chain joins TRBV27 and TRBJ2-7; possible D gene TRBD1, 5 bases. V was shortened by 6 bases and J by 3 bases, with 18 bases between the two germline ends. This CDR3 is built from 15 residues. The germline V gene has CDR1 MNHEY and CDR2 SMNVEV (reference sequence).

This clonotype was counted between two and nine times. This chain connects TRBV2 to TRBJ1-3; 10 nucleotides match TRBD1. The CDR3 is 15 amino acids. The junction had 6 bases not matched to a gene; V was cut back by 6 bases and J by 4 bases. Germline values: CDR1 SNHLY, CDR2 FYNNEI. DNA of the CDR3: TGTGCCAGCAGGGGACAGGGGCGCGGAGGAAACACCATATATTTT. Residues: CASRGQGRGGNTIYF.

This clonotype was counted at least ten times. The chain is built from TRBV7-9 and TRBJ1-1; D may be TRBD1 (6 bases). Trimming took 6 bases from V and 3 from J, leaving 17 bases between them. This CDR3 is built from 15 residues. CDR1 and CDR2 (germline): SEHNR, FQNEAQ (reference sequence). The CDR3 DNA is TGTGCCAGCAGTGATACAGGGTCCGGGCACACTGAAGCTTTCTTT. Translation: CASSDTGSGHTEAFF.

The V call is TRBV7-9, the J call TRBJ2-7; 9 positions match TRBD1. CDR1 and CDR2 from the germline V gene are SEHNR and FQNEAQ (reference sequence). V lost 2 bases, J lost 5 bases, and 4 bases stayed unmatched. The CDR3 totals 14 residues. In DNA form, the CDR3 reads TGTGCCAGCAGCTTAAGGGACAGGGTCCACGAGCAGTACTTC. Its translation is CASSLRDRVHEQYF.

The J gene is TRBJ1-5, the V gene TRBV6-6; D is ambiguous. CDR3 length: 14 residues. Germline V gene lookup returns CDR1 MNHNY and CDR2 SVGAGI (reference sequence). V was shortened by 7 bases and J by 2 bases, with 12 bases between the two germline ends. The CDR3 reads CASTKTWGNQPQHF. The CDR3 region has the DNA TGTGCCAGCACCAAAACATGGGGCAATCAGCCCCAGCATTTT.

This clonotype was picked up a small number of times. The CDR3 nucleotides are TGTGCCAGCAGTTCCCTCGAGGGTGAGCAGTTCTTC. Translated, it gives CASSSLEGEQFF. This sequence joins TRBV27 and TRBJ2-1, with D maybe TRBD2 (5 bases). The CDR3 runs 12 residues. The V end lost 4 bases, the J end lost 9 bases, and 10 bases lay between the germline ends. Germline CDR1 MNHEY, CDR2 SMNVEV (reference sequence).

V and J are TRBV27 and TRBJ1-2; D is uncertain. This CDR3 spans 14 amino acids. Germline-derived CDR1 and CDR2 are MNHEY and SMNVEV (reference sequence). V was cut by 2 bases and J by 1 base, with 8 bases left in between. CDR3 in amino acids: CASSLDGYNYGYTF. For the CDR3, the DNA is TGTGCCAGCAGTTTAGACGGGTATAACTATGGCTACACCTTC.

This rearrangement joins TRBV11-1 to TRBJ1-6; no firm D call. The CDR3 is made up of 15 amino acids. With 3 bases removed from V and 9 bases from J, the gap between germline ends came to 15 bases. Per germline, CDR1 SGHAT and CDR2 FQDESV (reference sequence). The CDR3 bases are TGTGCCAGCAGCTTTTTAAGGGAGAAGGCTTCACCCCTCCACTTT. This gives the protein CASSFLREKASPLHF.

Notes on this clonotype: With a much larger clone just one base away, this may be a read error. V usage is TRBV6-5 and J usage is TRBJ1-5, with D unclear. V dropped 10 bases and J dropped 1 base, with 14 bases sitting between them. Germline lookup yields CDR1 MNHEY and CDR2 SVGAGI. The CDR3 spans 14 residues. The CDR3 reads CANHRGGSNQPQHF. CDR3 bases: TGTGCCAACCACCGGGGTGGGAGCAATCAGCCCCAGCATTTT.

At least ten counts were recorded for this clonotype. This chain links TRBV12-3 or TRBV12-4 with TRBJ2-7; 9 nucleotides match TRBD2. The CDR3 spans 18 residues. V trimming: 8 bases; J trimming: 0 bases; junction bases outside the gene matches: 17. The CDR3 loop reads CASGGAGHEREVSYEQYF. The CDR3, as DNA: TGTGCCAGCGGGGGGGCGGGGCACGAGCGGGAGGTCTCCTACGAGCAGTACTTC.

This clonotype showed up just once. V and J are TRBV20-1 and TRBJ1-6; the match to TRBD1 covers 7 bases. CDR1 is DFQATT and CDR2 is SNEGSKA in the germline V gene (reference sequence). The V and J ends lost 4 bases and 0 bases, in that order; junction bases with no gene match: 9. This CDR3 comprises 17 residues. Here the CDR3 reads CSANPDRISSYNSPLHF. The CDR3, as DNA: TGCAGTGCTAACCCGGACAGGATTAGCTCCTATAATTCACCCCTCCACTTT.

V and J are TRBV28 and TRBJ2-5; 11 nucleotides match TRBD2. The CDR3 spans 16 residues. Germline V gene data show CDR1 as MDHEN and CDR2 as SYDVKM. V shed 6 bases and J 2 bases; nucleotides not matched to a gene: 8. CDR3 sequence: CASSSRGLAEQETQYF. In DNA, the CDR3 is TGTGCCAGCAGCTCCCGGGGACTAGCGGAACAAGAGACCCAGTACTTC.